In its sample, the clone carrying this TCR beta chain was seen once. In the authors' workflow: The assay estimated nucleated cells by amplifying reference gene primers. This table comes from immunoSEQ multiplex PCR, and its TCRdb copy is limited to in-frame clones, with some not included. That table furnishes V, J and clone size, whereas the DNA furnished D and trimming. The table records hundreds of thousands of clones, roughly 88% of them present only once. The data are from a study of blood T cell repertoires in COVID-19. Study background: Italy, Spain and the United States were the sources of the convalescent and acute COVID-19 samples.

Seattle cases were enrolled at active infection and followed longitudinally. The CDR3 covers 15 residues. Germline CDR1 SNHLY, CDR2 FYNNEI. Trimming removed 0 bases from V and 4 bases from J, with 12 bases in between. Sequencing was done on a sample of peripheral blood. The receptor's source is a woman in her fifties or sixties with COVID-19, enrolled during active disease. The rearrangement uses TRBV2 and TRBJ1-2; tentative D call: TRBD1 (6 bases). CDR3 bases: TGTGCCAGCAGTGAAGCGGGAATGGGGGCCTATGGCTACACCTTC. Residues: CASSEAGMGAYGYTF.